A single sample gave rise to the 31 T cell receptor beta chains below, sequenced in a study of T cells in Graves' hyperthyroidism and ophthalmopathy. RNA transcripts provided the source from which TCR beta CDR3 regions were amplified. Initially, a first-round RT-PCR of the TCR CDR3 employed the HTBI primer set. In TCRdb, the multiplex PCR reads were re-called with MiXCR into one record per CDR3 protein. Of roughly 500,000 distinct CDR3 sequences listed, approximately 22% were seen once; the top ten hold around 47%. Material for sequencing was blood. All receptors derive from an older woman with Graves' ophthalmopathy.

The table lists this clonotype with a count of one. This chain links TRBV6-2 or TRBV6-3 with TRBJ2-2; no definite D call. Germline CDR1 MNHEY, CDR2 SVGEGT. There are 14 residues in the CDR3. Trimming took 5 bases from V and 6 from J, leaving 13 bases between them. The CDR3 region has the DNA TGTGCCAGCAGTGTGATTGGGGTTCCCGGGGAGCTGTTTTTT. It yields the protein CASSVIGVPGELFF.

V gene TRBV25-1 combines with J gene TRBJ1-1, with D maybe TRBD1 (5 bases). CDR1 and CDR2 (germline): MGHDK, SYGVNS. This CDR3 spans 13 amino acids. Deletions cut 6 bases from V and 3 bases from J, with 11 bases between. CDR3 sequence reads: CASRITGYTEAFF. CDR3 sequence (DNA): TGTGCCAGCAGAATCACAGGTTACACTGAAGCTTTCTTT. Looking up the rest from reference TRBV25-1 and TRBJ1-1 gives the full variable domain: EADIYQTPRYLVIGTGKKITLECSQTMGHDKMYWYQQDPGMELHLIHYSYGVNSTEKGDLSSESTVSRIRTEHFPLTLESARPSHTSQYLCASRITGYTEAFFGQGTRLTVV.

This chain links TRBV20-1 with TRBJ1-2; D is uncertain. This CDR3 has 11 residues. The ends were cut back, 0 bases at V and 4 bases at J, with 3 bases in the middle. CDR1 is DFQATT, CDR2 SNEGSKA, per germline (reference sequence). CDR3 amino acids: CSARETYGYTF. As DNA, the CDR3 is TGCAGTGCTAGAGAAACCTATGGCTACACCTTC.

The genes are TRBV19 and TRBJ1-1; D not certain. Per germline, CDR1 LNHDA and CDR2 SQIVND (reference sequence). This CDR3 is built from 13 residues. V dropped 1 base and J dropped 1 base, with 4 bases sitting between them. CDR3 sequence: CASSIGWNTEAFF. DNA for the CDR3: TGTGCCAGTAGTATAGGGTGGAACACTGAAGCTTTCTTT.

This clonotype was seen at least ten times. This sequence joins TRBV12-3 or TRBV12-4 and TRBJ2-3; maybe TRBD2 (6 bases). Deletions cut 2 bases from V and 1 base from J, with 10 bases between. The CDR3 is 15 amino acids. The CDR3 is CASSLRGLGTDTQYF. CDR3 bases: TGTGCCAGCAGTTTAAGGGGACTCGGCACAGATACGCAGTATTTT.

This rearrangement joins TRBV6-1 to TRBJ2-1; 11 bases map to TRBD2. J was trimmed by 5 bases and V by 7 bases; bases with no gene match: 16. Germline CDR1 is MNHNS and CDR2 is SASEGT. The CDR3 consists of 18 residues. CDR3 loop: CASTQGNLLAGGHNEQFF. CDR3 sequence (DNA): TGTGCCAGCACCCAGGGTAACCTCCTAGCGGGAGGTCACAATGAGCAGTTCTTC.

This clonotype appeared many times. V usage is TRBV11-1 and J usage is TRBJ2-2; D possibly corresponds to TRBD1 (5 bases). CDR3 length: 13 amino acids. Germline assignment: CDR1 SGHAT and CDR2 FQDESV (reference sequence). Trimming removed 3 bases from V and 6 bases from J, with 8 bases in between. In DNA, the CDR3 is TGTGCCAGCAGCTTGTCAGGGCCCGGGGAGCTGTTTTTT. This gives the protein CASSLSGPGELFF. Using reference TRBV11-1 and TRBJ2-2 for the parts outside the CDR3, the full variable domain is EAEVAQSPRYKITEKSQAVAFWCDPISGHATLYWYRQILGQGPELLVQFQDESVVDDSQLPKDRFSAERLKGVDSTLKIQPAELGDSAMYLCASSLSGPGELFFGEGSRLTVL.

The chain joins TRBV4-1 to TRBJ2-7, with TRBD2 matching over 8 bases. V lost 1 base and J lost 2; bases outside the gene matches: 7. Germline assignment: CDR1 MGHRA and CDR2 YSYEKL. The CDR3 spans 16 residues. The CDR3 here is CASSQVQTSGTYEQYF. CDR3 DNA sequence: TGCGCCAGCAGCCAAGTTCAAACTAGCGGAACCTACGAGCAGTACTTC.

To note about this clonotype: A junction boundary mismatches the germline segment, possibly from a read error. The rearrangement joins TRBV7-3 to TRBJ2-3; D ambiguous. The germline V gene encodes CDR1 SGHTA and CDR2 FQGTGA. The CDR3 has 13 residues. CDR3 DNA: TGTGCCTGCAGCTTACCTAACACAGATACGCAGTATTTT. It translates to CACSLPNTDTQYF.

This clonotype showed up many times. In DNA form, the CDR3 reads TGTGCCAGCAGCCTGGGACAGGGTTTTACTGAAGCTTTCTTT. Translated: CASSLGQGFTEAFF. The chain links TRBV12-3 or TRBV12-4 to TRBJ1-1; 9 nucleotides align to TRBD1. Trimming cost V 6 bases and J 5 bases; bases outside gene matches: 7. The CDR3 totals 14 residues.

This clonotype was found many times. The CDR3 loop is CASSLTTSGKETQYF. The CDR3 DNA is TGTGCCAGCAGTTTAACGACTAGCGGTAAAGAGACCCAGTACTTC. The chain has TRBV27 and TRBJ2-5; 9 bases align to TRBD2. From germline, CDR1 is MNHEY and CDR2 SMNVEV (reference sequence). Losses at the gene ends were 2 bases for V and 3 bases for J; bases not matched to a gene: 4. The CDR3 runs to 15 residues.

This clonotype was detected a few times. The chain uses TRBV7-9 and TRBJ2-7; D may be TRBD2 (6 bases). Trimming took 3 bases from V and 5 from J, leaving 14 bases between them. The germline gives CDR1 SEHNR, CDR2 FQNEAQ (reference sequence). CDR3 length equals 14 residues. CDR3 DNA: TGTGCCAGCAGCTTTTGGCGGGATGGGGACGAGCAGTACTTC. It yields the protein CASSFWRDGDEQYF. The full variable domain, its missing parts supplied by reference TRBV7-9 and TRBJ2-7, is DTGVSQNPRHKITKRGQNVTFRCDPISEHNRLYWYRQTLGQGPEFLTYFQNEAQLEKSRLLSDRFSAERPKGSFSTLEIQRTEQGDSAMYLCASSFWRDGDEQYFGPGTRLTVT.

This clonotype was observed a few times. The V and J genes are TRBV6-1 and TRBJ2-2, with TRBD1 matching over 8 bases. The CDR3 totals 15 residues. V was pared by 6 bases and J by 1 base, with 4 bases of the junction left unmatched. Germline CDR1 reads MNHNS; CDR2 reads SASEGT. The CDR3 sequence: CASSRQGLNTGELFF. The CDR3 bases are TGTGCCAGCAGCAGACAGGGGCTGAACACCGGGGAGCTGTTTTTT.

This clonotype was observed a handful of times. The rearrangement joins TRBV20-1 to TRBJ1-1; D is ambiguous. The CDR3 is 11 amino acids. CDR1 is DFQATT, CDR2 SNEGSKA, per germline (reference sequence). The V end was cut by 6 bases, the J end by 3 bases, with 8 bases between. DNA of the CDR3: TGCAGTGCAAGAAGTCACACTGAAGCTTTCTTT. It is translated as CSARSHTEAFF.

This clonotype occurred a few times. The V and J genes are TRBV29-1 and TRBJ1-2; 7 bases fit TRBD1. Germline CDR1 is SQVTM and CDR2 is ANQGSEA. This CDR3 contains 12 residues. The junction had 5 bases not matched to a gene; V was cut back by 7 bases and J by 3 bases. The CDR3 DNA is TGCAGCGCCTTGACAGGGTACTATGGCTACACCTTC. Amino acids: CSALTGYYGYTF.

This rearrangement joins TRBV14 to TRBJ2-5, with TRBD1 identical over 8 bases. Germline values: CDR1 SGHDN, CDR2 FVKESK. After removal of 2 bases from V and 2 bases from J, the junction contained 4 bases not matched to a gene. This CDR3 spans 15 amino acids. The CDR3 sequence is CASSQIRTGQETQYF. In DNA form, the CDR3 reads TGTGCCAGCAGCCAAATCCGGACAGGGCAAGAGACCCAGTACTTC.

The genes are TRBV5-1 and TRBJ1-2, with a tentative D call TRBD1 (5 bases). V was clipped by 0 bases and J by 7 bases, with 16 bases between them. The germline V gene has CDR1 SGHRS and CDR2 YFSETQ. The CDR3 sequence is 15 residues long. The CDR3 spells CASSLVVAGESGYTF. The CDR3 coding sequence is TGCGCCAGCAGCTTGGTTGTCGCGGGGGAGAGTGGCTACACCTTC. The variable domain in full, completed from reference TRBV5-1 and TRBJ1-2, reads KAGVTQTPRYLIKTRGQQVTLSCSPISGHRSVSWYQQTPGQGLQFLFEYFSETQRNKGNFPGRFSGRQFSNSRSEMNVSTLELGDSALYLCASSLVVAGESGYTFGSGTRLTVV.

The chain couples TRBV6-1 to TRBJ1-5, with D unclear. This CDR3 region has 13 residues. V gave up 4 bases and J gave up 0 bases, with 4 bases separating them. Per germline, CDR1 MNHNS and CDR2 SASEGT. CDR3 region: CASSVNSNQPQHF. The DNA for the CDR3 is TGTGCCAGCAGTGTAAATAGCAATCAGCCCCAGCATTTT.

This clonotype was observed a few times. The chain couples TRBV7-2 to TRBJ1-5; possible D gene TRBD1, 6 bases. V was clipped by 5 bases and J by 7 bases, with 15 bases between them. The V gene's germline CDR1 is SGHTA and CDR2 FQGNSA. The CDR3 consists of 14 residues. Here the CDR3 reads CASSPLGGEQPQHF. CDR3 DNA sequence: TGTGCCAGCAGCCCCCTAGGGGGAGAACAGCCCCAGCATTTT.

This clonotype was counted between two and nine times. The V and J genes are TRBV28 and TRBJ2-7; 9 nucleotides align to TRBD1. Germline V gives CDR1 MDHEN, CDR2 SYDVKM. The CDR3 is 17 amino acids. The V segment lost 5 bases and the J segment 2 bases; nucleotides outside the gene matches: 13. In DNA, the CDR3 is TGTGCCAGCAGTCCGCTAGACCGGGACAGGGTGGCCTACGAGCAGTACTTC. Protein sequence: CASSPLDRDRVAYEQYF.

This chain uses TRBV20-1 with TRBJ1-2; possibly TRBD1 for D (5 bases). Germline values: CDR1 DFQATT, CDR2 SNEGSKA (reference sequence). Trimming removed 6 bases from V and 2 bases from J, with 13 bases in between. This CDR3 is built from 13 residues. The chain's CDR3 is CSATSDRNYGYTF. The CDR3 coding sequence is TGCAGTGCCACCAGTGACAGAAACTATGGCTACACCTTC.

This clonotype was detected only a few times. The CDR3 nucleotides are TGTGCCAGCAGCTCCTCCCCGGGACAGGGGGCGCGCGAGCAGTACTTC. It yields the protein CASSSSPGQGAREQYF. The J gene is TRBJ2-7, the V gene TRBV9, with 12 bases identical to TRBD1. V was pared by 4 bases and J by 6 bases, with 11 bases of the junction left unmatched. CDR3 length: 16 amino acids. The germline gives CDR1 SGDLS, CDR2 YYNGEE.

The J gene is TRBJ2-2, the V gene TRBV3-1; 9 bases are shared with TRBD2. V gave up 2 bases and J gave up 5 bases; unmatched junction bases: 3. Germline V gives CDR1 LGHDT, CDR2 YNNKEL (reference sequence). CDR3 length equals 15 residues. The CDR3: CASSQLAGRTGELFF. In DNA form, the CDR3 reads TGTGCCAGCAGCCAACTAGCGGGAAGAACCGGGGAGCTGTTTTTT.

This clonotype was detected ten times or more. This rearrangement joins TRBV12-3 or TRBV12-4 to TRBJ1-1, with a tentative D call TRBD1 (6 bases). This CDR3 region has 19 residues. V was clipped by 3 bases and J by 0 bases, with 23 bases between them. The CDR3 DNA reads as TGTGCCAGCAGTTTGGGTCCCCCAGGGGCTGCGGTGATGAACACTGAAGCTTTCTTT. Translation: CASSLGPPGAAVMNTEAFF.

To note about this clonotype: Possible read error: a much larger clone is one base away. The chain carries TRBV12-3 or TRBV12-4 and TRBJ2-7; a weak D match, TRBD1 (6 bases). CDR3 length equals 13 residues. CDR3 DNA: TGTGCCAACAGTCCCGGGACATACTACGAGCAGTACTTC. Residues: CANSPGTYYEQYF.

To note about this clonotype: A much larger clone sits a single nucleotide away, making a read error possible. The CDR3 end shows no conserved phenylalanine or tryptophan, and so a read error is likely. The rearrangement joins TRBV27 to TRBJ1-2, with D possibly being TRBD1 (5 bases). Per germline, CDR1 MNHEY and CDR2 SMNVEV (reference sequence). The CDR3 spans 15 residues. The V and J ends lost 3 bases and 4 bases respectively, with 15 bases between them. The CDR3 is CASSFLPGQGYGYTL. CDR3 coding DNA: TGTGCCAGCAGTTTCCTTCCAGGGCAGGGCTATGGCTACACCCTC.

This clonotype was seen ten or more times. The rearrangement uses TRBV2 and TRBJ1-6, with no clear D. The germline V gene encodes CDR1 SNHLY and CDR2 FYNNEI. This CDR3 region has 14 residues. Trimming left V 0 bases short and J 9 bases short, with 9 bases between. Here the CDR3 DNA reads TGTGCCAGCAGTGAAGCAGGCCAAATTTCACCCCTCCACTTT. Its translation: CASSEAGQISPLHF.

The chain employs TRBV18 and TRBJ2-3; 7 bases align to TRBD1. V shed 3 bases and J 11 bases; nucleotides not matched to a gene: 8. This CDR3 contains 13 residues. Germline V gene sequence: CDR1 KGHSH, CDR2 LQKENI. CDR3 in amino acids: CASSPGQVNWQYF. CDR3 bases: TGTGCCAGCTCACCCGGACAGGTGAACTGGCAGTATTTT.

The chain is built from TRBV7-9 and TRBJ2-3, with unresolved D. The CDR3 sequence is 14 residues long. The germline CDR1 and CDR2 sequences are SEHNR and FQNEAQ (reference sequence). V shed 5 bases and J shed 6 bases, with 15 bases lying between them. The CDR3 sequence: CASSRTQSFDTQYF. The CDR3 DNA follows: TGTGCCAGCAGCCGCACGCAGTCGTTCGATACGCAGTATTTT.

This clonotype was observed a handful of times. The gene calls are TRBV5-5 and TRBJ1-6; no reliable D call. The CDR3 is made up of 15 amino acids. V lost 1 base and J lost 0, with 5 bases in between. The germline V gene encodes CDR1 SGHKS and CDR2 YYEKEE (reference sequence). CDR3 in amino acids: CASSLPGSYNSPLHF. CDR3 bases: TGTGCCAGCAGCTTGCCAGGCTCCTATAATTCACCCCTCCACTTT.

The table lists this clonotype with a count of one. The chain is built from TRBV19 and TRBJ1-6; 11 bases line up with TRBD1. The V and J ends lost 4 bases and 0 bases, in that order; junction bases with no gene match: 11. Germline CDR1 and CDR2: LNHDA and SQIVND (reference sequence). The CDR3 loop spans 20 amino acids. CDR3 protein: CASSTKHRDRGSSYNSPLHF. CDR3 in DNA: TGTGCCAGTAGTACGAAGCACCGGGACAGGGGGAGCTCCTATAATTCACCCCTCCACTTT.